The clone carrying this TCR beta chain showed up just a few times. Germline-derived CDR1 and CDR2 are MDHEN and SYDVKM. The CDR3 has 12 residues. Trimming removed 6 bases at V and 4 bases at J, with 9 bases between. It was with a sample-barcoded 5' primer and a J-beta primer mix that a second PCR of about 7 to 12 cycles was run. One entry per CDR3 protein, called by TCRdb with MiXCR from the 5' RACE reads. The sample gives approximately 800,000 distinct CDR3 sequences, around a quarter of which show up once; under 3% is in the top ten. This entry belongs to a study of blood T cells in healthy people across ages. The sample also formed part of further work on T cells of mothers and their children.

The V and J genes are TRBV28 and TRBJ1-2; D is ambiguous. The sample was blood. The sequence came from a boy between 10 and 17 years old in good health. The CDR3 loop reads CASSQRPYGYTF. The CDR3 DNA reads TGTGCCAGCAGCCAACGCCCCTATGGCTACACCTTC.